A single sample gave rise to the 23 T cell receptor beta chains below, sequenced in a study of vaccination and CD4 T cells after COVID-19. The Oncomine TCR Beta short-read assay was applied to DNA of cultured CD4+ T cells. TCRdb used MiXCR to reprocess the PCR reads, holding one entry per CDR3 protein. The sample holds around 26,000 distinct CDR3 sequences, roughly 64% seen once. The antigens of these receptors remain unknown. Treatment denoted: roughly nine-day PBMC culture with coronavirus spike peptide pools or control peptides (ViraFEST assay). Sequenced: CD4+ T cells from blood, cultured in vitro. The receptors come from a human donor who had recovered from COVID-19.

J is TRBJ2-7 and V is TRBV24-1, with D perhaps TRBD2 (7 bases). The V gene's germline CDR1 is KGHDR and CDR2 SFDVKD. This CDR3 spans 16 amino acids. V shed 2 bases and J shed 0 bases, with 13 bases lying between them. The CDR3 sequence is CATSDSGGPSSYEQYF. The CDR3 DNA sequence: TGTGCCACCAGTGATTCCGGGGGGCCGAGCTCCTACGAGCAGTACTTC.

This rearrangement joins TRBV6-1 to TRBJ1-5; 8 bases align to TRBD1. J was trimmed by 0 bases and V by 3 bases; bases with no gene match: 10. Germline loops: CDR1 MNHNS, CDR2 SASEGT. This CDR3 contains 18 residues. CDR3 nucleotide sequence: TGTGCCAGCAGTGACGGAAGACAGGGGCGACATAGCAATCAGCCCCAGCATTTT. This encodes CASSDGRQGRHSNQPQHF.

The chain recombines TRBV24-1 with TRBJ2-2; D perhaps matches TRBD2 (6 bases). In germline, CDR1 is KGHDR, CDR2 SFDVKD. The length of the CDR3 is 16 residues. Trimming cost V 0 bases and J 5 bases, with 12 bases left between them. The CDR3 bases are TGTGCCACCAGTGATTTGTCCAGAGCGGGTACCGGGGAGCTGTTTTTT. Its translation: CATSDLSRAGTGELFF.

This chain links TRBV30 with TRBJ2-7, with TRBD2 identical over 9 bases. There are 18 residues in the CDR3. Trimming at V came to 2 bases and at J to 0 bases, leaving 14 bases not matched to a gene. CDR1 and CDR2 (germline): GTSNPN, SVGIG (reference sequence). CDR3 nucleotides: TGTGCCTGGAGTCCACCGCGGGCGGGAGGGCCGATCTCCTACGAGCAGTACTTC. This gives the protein CAWSPPRAGGPISYEQYF.

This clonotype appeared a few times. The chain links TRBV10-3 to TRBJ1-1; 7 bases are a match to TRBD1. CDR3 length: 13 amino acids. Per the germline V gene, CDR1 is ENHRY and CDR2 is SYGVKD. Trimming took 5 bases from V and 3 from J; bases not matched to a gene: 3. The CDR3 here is CAISQTGDTEAFF. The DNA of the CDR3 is TGTGCCATCAGTCAAACAGGGGACACTGAAGCTTTCTTT.

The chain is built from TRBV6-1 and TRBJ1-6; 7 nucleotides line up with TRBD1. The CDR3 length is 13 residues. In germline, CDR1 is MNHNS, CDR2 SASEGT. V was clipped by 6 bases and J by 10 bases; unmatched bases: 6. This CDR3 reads CASSPDRTSPLHF. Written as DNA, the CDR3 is TGTGCCAGCAGCCCGGACAGGACATCACCCCTCCACTTT.

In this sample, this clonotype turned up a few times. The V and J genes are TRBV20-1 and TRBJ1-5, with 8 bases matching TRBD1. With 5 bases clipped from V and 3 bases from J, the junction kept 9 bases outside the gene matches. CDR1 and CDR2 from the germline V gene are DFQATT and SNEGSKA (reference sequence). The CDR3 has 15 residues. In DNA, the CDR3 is TGCAGTGCTCGATCCGCAGGGGGCATCAATCAGCCCCAGCATTTT. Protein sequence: CSARSAGGINQPQHF.

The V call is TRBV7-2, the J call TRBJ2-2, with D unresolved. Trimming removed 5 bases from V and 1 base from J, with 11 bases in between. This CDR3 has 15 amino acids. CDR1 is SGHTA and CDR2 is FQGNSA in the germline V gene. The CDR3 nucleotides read TGTGCCAGCAGCCCCATCCCACAGAACACCGGGGAGCTGTTTTTT. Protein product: CASSPIPQNTGELFF. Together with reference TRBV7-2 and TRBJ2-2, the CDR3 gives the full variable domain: GAGVSQSPSNKVTEKGKDVELRCDPISGHTALYWYRQSLGQGLEFLIYFQGNSAPDKSGLPSDRFSAERTGGSVSTLTIQRTQQEDSAVYLCASSPIPQNTGELFFGEGSRLTVL.

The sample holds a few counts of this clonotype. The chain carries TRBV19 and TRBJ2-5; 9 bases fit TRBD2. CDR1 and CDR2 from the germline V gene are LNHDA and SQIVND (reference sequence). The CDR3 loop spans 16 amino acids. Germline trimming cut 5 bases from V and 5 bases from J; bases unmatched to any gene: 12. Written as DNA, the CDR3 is TGTGCCAGTAGTCCAACGGCTGGCGGGAGGGCCGAGACCCAGTACTTC. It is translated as CASSPTAGGRAETQYF.

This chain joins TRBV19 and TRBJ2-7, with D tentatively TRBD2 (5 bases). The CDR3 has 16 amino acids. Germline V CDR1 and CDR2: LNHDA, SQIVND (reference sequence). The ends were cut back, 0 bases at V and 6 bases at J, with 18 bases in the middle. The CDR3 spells CASSIDLRGLESEQYF. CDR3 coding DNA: TGTGCCAGTAGTATAGATCTCCGCGGGTTGGAAAGCGAGCAGTACTTC.

CDR3 residues: CATSLPLSGRAYEQYF. CDR3 DNA sequence: TGTGCCACCAGCCTCCCCCTTTCGGGACGGGCCTACGAGCAGTACTTC. The chain combines TRBV15 with TRBJ2-7; either TRBD1 or TRBD2 may supply D (5 bases each). With 5 bases removed from V and 2 bases from J, the gap between germline ends came to 19 bases. This CDR3 region has 16 residues. The germline gives CDR1 LNHNV, CDR2 YYDKDF (reference sequence). The full variable domain, in which reference TRBV15 and TRBJ2-7 provide the parts outside the CDR3, is DAMVIQNPRYQVTQFGKPVTLSCSQTLNHNVMYWYQQKSSQAPKLLFHYYDKDFNNEADTPDNFQSRRPNTSFCFLDIRSPGLGDTAMYLCATSLPLSGRAYEQYFGPGTRLTVT.

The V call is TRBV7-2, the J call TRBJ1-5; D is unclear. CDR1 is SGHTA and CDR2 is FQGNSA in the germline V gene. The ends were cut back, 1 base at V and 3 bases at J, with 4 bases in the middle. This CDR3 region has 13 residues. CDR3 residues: CASSLEVNQPQHF. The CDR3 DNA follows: TGTGCCAGCAGCTTAGAGGTCAATCAGCCCCAGCATTTT.

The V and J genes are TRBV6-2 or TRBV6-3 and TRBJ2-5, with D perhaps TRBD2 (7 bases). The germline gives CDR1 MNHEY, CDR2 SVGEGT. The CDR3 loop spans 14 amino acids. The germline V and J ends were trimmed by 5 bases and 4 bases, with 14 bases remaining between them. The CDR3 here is CASSGGGARETQYF. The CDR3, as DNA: TGTGCCAGCAGTGGGGGGGGGGCGAGAGAGACCCAGTACTTC.

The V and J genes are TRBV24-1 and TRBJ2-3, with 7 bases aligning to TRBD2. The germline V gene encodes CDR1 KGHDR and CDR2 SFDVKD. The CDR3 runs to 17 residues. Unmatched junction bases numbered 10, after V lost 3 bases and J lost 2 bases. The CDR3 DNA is TGTGCCACCAGTGATCCCCCGGCTAGCGGATACACAGATACGCAGTATTTT. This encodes CATSDPPASGYTDTQYF.

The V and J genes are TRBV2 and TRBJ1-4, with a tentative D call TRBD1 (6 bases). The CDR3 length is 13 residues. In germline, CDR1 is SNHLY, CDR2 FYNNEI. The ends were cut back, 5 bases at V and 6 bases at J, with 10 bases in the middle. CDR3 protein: CASSQGRDEKLFF. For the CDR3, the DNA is TGTGCCAGCAGTCAGGGGCGAGATGAAAAACTGTTTTTT.

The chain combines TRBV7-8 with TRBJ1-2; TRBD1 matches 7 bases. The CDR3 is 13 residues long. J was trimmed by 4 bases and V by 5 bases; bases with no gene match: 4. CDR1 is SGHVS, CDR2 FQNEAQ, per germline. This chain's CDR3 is CASSVDRTYGYTF. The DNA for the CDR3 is TGTGCCAGCAGCGTGGACAGGACCTATGGCTACACCTTC.

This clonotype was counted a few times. The CDR3 region is CSAFTGGDNSNYGYTF. The CDR3 DNA reads as TGCAGTGCCTTCACAGGGGGCGACAATAGTAACTATGGCTACACCTTC. V gene TRBV20-1 combines with J gene TRBJ1-2, with 9 bases that match TRBD1. The trim removed 6 bases at V and 1 base at J, leaving 12 bases unmatched. CDR3 length: 16 residues. The germline V gene has CDR1 DFQATT and CDR2 SNEGSKA (reference sequence).

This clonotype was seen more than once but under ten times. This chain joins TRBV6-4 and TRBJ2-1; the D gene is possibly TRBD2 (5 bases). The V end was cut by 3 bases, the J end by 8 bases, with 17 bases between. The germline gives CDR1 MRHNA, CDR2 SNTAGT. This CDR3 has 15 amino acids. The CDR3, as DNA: TGTGCCAGCAGTGAGGGAACTAGTCCTTGGCATGAGCAGTTCTTC. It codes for CASSEGTSPWHEQFF.

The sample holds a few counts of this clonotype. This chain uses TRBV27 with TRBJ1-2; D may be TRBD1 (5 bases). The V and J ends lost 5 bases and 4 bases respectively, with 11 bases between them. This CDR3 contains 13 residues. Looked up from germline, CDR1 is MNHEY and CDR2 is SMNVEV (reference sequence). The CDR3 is CASSNQGGYGYTF. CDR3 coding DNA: TGTGCCAGCAGTAATCAGGGAGGCTATGGCTACACCTTC.

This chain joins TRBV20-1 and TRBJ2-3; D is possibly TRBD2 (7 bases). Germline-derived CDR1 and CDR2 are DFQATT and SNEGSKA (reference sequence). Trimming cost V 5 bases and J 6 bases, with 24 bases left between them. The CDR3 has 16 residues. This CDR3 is CSAPGRGASAADTQYF. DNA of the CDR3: TGCAGTGCTCCCGGACGGGGGGCGTCCGCCGCTGATACGCAGTATTTT.

As DNA, the CDR3 is TGTGCCAGCAGCAACAGTGGCGTGGGGGCCGGGGAGCTGTTTTTT. Amino acid sequence: CASSNSGVGAGELFF. V gene TRBV7-9 combines with J gene TRBJ2-2, with D perhaps TRBD1 or TRBD2 (5 bases each). Germline V gives CDR1 SEHNR, CDR2 FQNEAQ (reference sequence). Deletions cut 5 bases from V and 6 bases from J, with 16 bases between. CDR3 length: 15 amino acids.

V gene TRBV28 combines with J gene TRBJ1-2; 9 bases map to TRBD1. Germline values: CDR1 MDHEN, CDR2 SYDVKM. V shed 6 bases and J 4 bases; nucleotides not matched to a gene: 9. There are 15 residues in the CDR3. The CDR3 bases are TGTGCCAGCAGCCCCCGGGACAGGGTTCGCTATGGCTACACCTTC. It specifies CASSPRDRVRYGYTF.

The CDR3 sequence: CASSLLLTSNQPQHF. The CDR3 DNA reads as TGTGCCAGCAGTTTACTGCTGACGTCGAATCAGCCCCAGCATTTT. This chain links TRBV28 with TRBJ1-5; no clear D gene. V shed 2 bases and J shed 4 bases, with 12 bases lying between them. The CDR3 loop spans 15 amino acids. Germline V gives CDR1 MDHEN, CDR2 SYDVKM.